This TCR beta chain stems from a study of T cells in tumors and immune-related adverse events. Trimming stripped 0 bases from V and 2 bases from J, with 10 bases between. The germline gives CDR1 SGHNT, CDR2 YYREEE (reference sequence). This CDR3 is built from 15 residues. Method: immunoSEQ multiplex PCR; TCRdb's copy keeps in-frame clones and lacks some. The sample has fewer than 25,000 clones; about 90% are singletons. This sample comprised lymph node tissue, obtained from a patient treated with anti-PD-1 therapy. The chain couples TRBV5-4 to TRBJ2-3, with D unclear. The TCR originated in a female donor with metastatic renal cell carcinoma. CDR3: CASSLEGRTTDTQYF. The CDR3 region has the DNA TGTGCCAGCAGCTTGGAAGGACGCACCACAGATACGCAGTATTTT.